Listed below are T cell receptor beta chains from one sample, sequenced in a study of cytotoxic CD8 clonotypes in ibrutinib-treated CLL. Profiled with immunoSEQ multiplex PCR; TCRdb holds only in-frame clones, not every one. Of about 160,000 clones in the sample, 84% were seen once. Material: PBMCs, obtained after 24 months of ibrutinib treatment. All receptors come from a human donor with chronic lymphocytic leukemia. Both conserved end residues are part of each CDR3. A D gene is named only where the DNA matches it firmly. A clone size is listed for some rows: how often the clone was seen (once, few, many), or a class if it is expanded.

abundance: NA; d_gene: NA; j_gene: TRBJ1-2; v_gene: TRBV2; CDR3aa: CASNSGAYGYTF; CDR3nt: TGTGCCAGCAATTCCGGGGCCTATGGCTACACCTTC
abundance: NA; d_gene: TRBD2; j_gene: TRBJ2-2; v_gene: TRBV13; CDR3aa: CASSLLESSGGTGELFF; CDR3nt: TGTGCCAGCAGCTTACTCGAGTCTAGCGGGGGGACCGGGGAGCTGTTTTTT
abundance: NA; d_gene: NA; j_gene: TRBJ1-1; v_gene: TRBV19; CDR3aa: CASSIDRVNTEAFF; CDR3nt: TGTGCCAGTAGTATTGACAGAGTGAACACTGAAGCTTTCTTT
abundance: NA; d_gene: NA; j_gene: TRBJ1-6; v_gene: TRBV9; CDR3aa: CASSSQPQGDSPLHF; CDR3nt: TGTGCCAGCAGCTCCCAGCCGCAGGGCGATTCACCCCTCCACTTT
abundance: many; d_gene: NA; j_gene: TRBJ1-5; v_gene: TRBV5-6; CDR3aa: CASSSAYDRGPQHF; CDR3nt: TGTGCCAGCAGCTCCGCGTACGACCGGGGGCCCCAGCATTTT
abundance: NA; d_gene: TRBD2; j_gene: TRBJ2-7; v_gene: TRBV7-2; CDR3aa: CASSLGLASSYEQYF; CDR3nt: TGTGCCAGCAGCTTAGGACTAGCTAGTTCCTACGAGCAGTACTTC
abundance: NA; d_gene: NA; j_gene: TRBJ1-3; v_gene: TRBV30; CDR3aa: CAWSVRDPIYF; CDR3nt: TGTGCCTGGAGTGTACGGGACCCCATATATTTT
abundance: NA; d_gene: TRBD1; j_gene: TRBJ1-2; v_gene: TRBV5-1; CDR3aa: CASSLDIQGAGGYTF; CDR3nt: TGCGCCAGCAGCTTGGATATTCAGGGGGCAGGTGGCTACACCTTC
abundance: NA; d_gene: TRBD1; j_gene: TRBJ1-4; v_gene: TRBV28; CDR3aa: CASINTGGGEKLFF; CDR3nt: TGTGCCAGCATCAATACAGGGGGTGGTGAAAAACTGTTTTTT
abundance: NA; d_gene: TRBD1; j_gene: TRBJ2-5; v_gene: TRBV11-2; CDR3aa: CASSSPDRQETQYF; CDR3nt: TGTGCCAGCAGCTCCCCGGACAGGCAAGAGACCCAGTACTTC
abundance: once; d_gene: NA; j_gene: TRBJ2-7; v_gene: TRBV6-5; CDR3aa: CASRSRGLYEQYF; CDR3nt: TGTGCCAGCAGATCCCGCGGACTGTACGAGCAGTACTTC
abundance: NA; d_gene: NA; j_gene: TRBJ2-3; v_gene: TRBV30; CDR3aa: CAWKVGSDTQYF; CDR3nt: TGTGCCTGGAAGGTGGGATCCGATACGCAGTATTTT
abundance: NA; d_gene: NA; j_gene: TRBJ2-3; v_gene: TRBV6-6; CDR3aa: CASGFSQEASTDTQYF; CDR3nt: TGTGCCAGCGGGTTCTCTCAGGAGGCTAGCACAGATACGCAGTATTTT
abundance: NA; d_gene: TRBD2; j_gene: TRBJ2-7; v_gene: TRBV5-1; CDR3aa: CASSFGTSGYEQYF; CDR3nt: TGCGCCAGCAGCTTTGGAACTAGCGGCTACGAGCAGTACTTC
abundance: NA; d_gene: NA; j_gene: TRBJ2-1; v_gene: TRBV14; CDR3aa: CASSQDSLYNEQFF; CDR3nt: TGTGCCAGCAGCCAGGACAGCCTTTACAATGAGCAGTTCTTC
abundance: NA; d_gene: NA; j_gene: TRBJ2-3; v_gene: TRBV7-2; CDR3aa: CASSLAGRPDTQYF; CDR3nt: TGTGCCAGCAGCTTAGCGGGAAGGCCAGATACGCAGTATTTT
abundance: NA; d_gene: NA; j_gene: TRBJ1-1; v_gene: TRBV7-8; CDR3aa: CAGRGGSVNTEAFF; CDR3nt: TGTGCCGGCCGAGGGGGATCGGTGAACACTGAAGCTTTCTTT
abundance: NA; d_gene: NA; j_gene: TRBJ1-5; v_gene: TRBV18; CDR3aa: CASSAIPNQPQHF; CDR3nt: TGTGCCAGCTCCGCAATACCGAATCAGCCCCAGCATTTT
abundance: NA; d_gene: NA; j_gene: TRBJ1-3; v_gene: TRBV28; CDR3aa: CASSLLGGQLGNTIYF; CDR3nt: TGTGCCAGCAGTTTACTTGGCGGGCAACTCGGAAACACCATATATTTT
abundance: NA; d_gene: TRBD2; j_gene: TRBJ2-1; v_gene: TRBV6-5; CDR3aa: CASTKRLASYNEQFF; CDR3nt: TGTGCCAGCACCAAACGACTAGCCTCCTACAATGAGCAGTTCTTC
abundance: NA; d_gene: NA; j_gene: TRBJ1-4; v_gene: TRBV10-1; CDR3aa: CASSEGQINEKLFF; CDR3nt: TGCGCCAGCAGTGAAGGACAGATTAATGAAAAACTGTTTTTT
abundance: NA; d_gene: NA; j_gene: TRBJ1-3; v_gene: TRBV18; CDR3aa: CASSPNSRIGNTIYF; CDR3nt: TGTGCCAGCTCACCAAATTCTAGGATAGGAAACACCATATATTTT
abundance: NA; d_gene: NA; j_gene: TRBJ2-7; v_gene: TRBV19; CDR3aa: CASSMRNEQYF; CDR3nt: TGTGCCAGTAGTATGCGGAACGAGCAGTACTTC
abundance: NA; d_gene: NA; j_gene: TRBJ1-1; v_gene: TRBV14; CDR3aa: CASSRKGKLNTEAFF; CDR3nt: TGTGCCAGCAGCCGCAAGGGGAAATTGAACACTGAAGCTTTCTTT
abundance: NA; d_gene: NA; j_gene: TRBJ1-1; v_gene: TRBV19; CDR3aa: CASSPRQANTEAFF; CDR3nt: TGTGCCAGTAGTCCCCGACAGGCAAACACTGAAGCTTTCTTT
abundance: NA; d_gene: NA; j_gene: TRBJ2-7; v_gene: TRBV2; CDR3aa: CASSEERGRSYEQYF; CDR3nt: TGTGCCAGCAGTGAAGAAAGGGGACGAAGCTACGAGCAGTACTTC
abundance: few; d_gene: TRBD1; j_gene: TRBJ1-1; v_gene: TRBV4-1; CDR3aa: CASSQGRGLFPEAFF; CDR3nt: TGCGCCAGCAGCCAAGGCAGGGGGCTATTCCCTGAAGCTTTCTTT
abundance: NA; d_gene: TRBD2; j_gene: TRBJ2-3; v_gene: TRBV9; CDR3aa: CASSVASASGGPADTQYF; CDR3nt: TGTGCCAGCAGCGTAGCTTCGGCTAGCGGGGGGCCGGCGGATACGCAGTATTTT
abundance: NA; d_gene: TRBD2; j_gene: TRBJ2-3; v_gene: TRBV19; CDR3aa: CASSMSGRAPDTQYF; CDR3nt: TGTGCCAGTAGTATGAGCGGGAGGGCCCCCGATACGCAGTATTTT
abundance: NA; d_gene: TRBD2; j_gene: TRBJ2-3; v_gene: TRBV9; CDR3aa: CASSVLAGSPTDTQYF; CDR3nt: TGTGCCAGCAGCGTTCTAGCGGGTTCCCCCACAGATACGCAGTATTTT
abundance: NA; d_gene: NA; j_gene: TRBJ1-5; v_gene: TRBV6-5; CDR3aa: CASRRQTGNQPQHF; CDR3nt: TGTGCCAGCCGTCGCCAGACAGGCAATCAGCCCCAGCATTTT
abundance: NA; d_gene: NA; j_gene: TRBJ2-3; v_gene: TRBV9; CDR3aa: CASSPHRTSTDTQYF; CDR3nt: TGTGCCAGCAGCCCTCACCGGACTAGCACAGATACGCAGTATTTT
abundance: NA; d_gene: TRBD2; j_gene: TRBJ2-7; v_gene: TRBV10-2; CDR3aa: CASSSGLAREQYF; CDR3nt: TGCGCCAGCAGTTCGGGACTAGCCCGCGAGCAGTACTTC
abundance: NA; d_gene: TRBD2; j_gene: TRBJ2-3; v_gene: TRBV7-2; CDR3aa: CASSLGGAGGAADTQYF; CDR3nt: TGTGCCAGCAGCTTAGGAGGAGCGGGGGGCGCAGCAGATACGCAGTATTTT
abundance: NA; d_gene: TRBD2; j_gene: TRBJ2-1; v_gene: TRBV9; CDR3aa: CASSVEGLVGVEQFF; CDR3nt: TGTGCCAGCAGCGTAGAAGGACTAGTAGGAGTTGAGCAGTTCTTC
abundance: NA; d_gene: TRBD2; j_gene: TRBJ2-7; v_gene: TRBV28; CDR3aa: CASSSIHPSGSRSREQYF; CDR3nt: TGTGCCAGCAGTTCCATACACCCTAGCGGGAGCAGATCTCGCGAGCAGTACTTC
abundance: NA; d_gene: NA; j_gene: TRBJ2-3; v_gene: TRBV6-5; CDR3aa: CASTYLGWDTQYF; CDR3nt: TGTGCCAGCACCTACCTGGGGTGGGATACGCAGTATTTT
abundance: NA; d_gene: TRBD1; j_gene: TRBJ2-2; v_gene: TRBV19; CDR3aa: CASRGQGPTTGELFF; CDR3nt: TGTGCCAGTAGGGGACAGGGACCAACCACCGGGGAGCTGTTTTTT
abundance: NA; d_gene: NA; j_gene: TRBJ1-2; v_gene: TRBV7-9; CDR3aa: CASSLGANYGYTF; CDR3nt: TGTGCCAGCAGCTTGGGGGCTAACTATGGCTACACCTTC
abundance: NA; d_gene: TRBD1; j_gene: TRBJ2-5; v_gene: TRBV5-4; CDR3aa: CASSSSGQGVWTQYF; CDR3nt: TGTGCCAGCAGCTCCTCGGGACAGGGTGTTTGGACCCAGTACTTC
abundance: NA; d_gene: NA; j_gene: TRBJ1-3; v_gene: TRBV5-1; CDR3aa: CASTWGPSGNTIYF; CDR3nt: TGCGCCAGCACCTGGGGCCCCTCTGGAAACACCATATATTTT
abundance: NA; d_gene: NA; j_gene: TRBJ2-7; v_gene: TRBV4-2; CDR3aa: CASSARGISYEQYF; CDR3nt: TGTGCCAGCAGCGCCCGCGGGATCTCCTACGAGCAGTACTTC
abundance: NA; d_gene: TRBD1; j_gene: TRBJ1-1; v_gene: TRBV6-5; CDR3aa: CASSYLDRGITEAFF; CDR3nt: TGTGCCAGCAGTTACCTGGACAGGGGAATCACTGAAGCTTTCTTT
abundance: NA; d_gene: NA; j_gene: TRBJ2-2; v_gene: TRBV7-7; CDR3aa: CATRAALNTGELFF; CDR3nt: TGTGCTACCCGGGCAGCCTTGAACACCGGGGAGCTGTTTTTT
abundance: NA; d_gene: NA; j_gene: TRBJ1-1; v_gene: TRBV28; CDR3aa: CASPPSGGYTEAFF; CDR3nt: TGTGCCAGCCCTCCAAGTGGGGGATACACTGAAGCTTTCTTT
abundance: NA; d_gene: NA; j_gene: TRBJ1-1; v_gene: TRBV28; CDR3aa: CASSPLGEYDTEAFF; CDR3nt: TGTGCCAGCAGTCCTCTGGGGGAGTATGACACTGAAGCTTTCTTT
abundance: few; d_gene: TRBD2; j_gene: TRBJ2-7; v_gene: TRBV19; CDR3aa: CASSGLAGVSYEQYF; CDR3nt: TGTGCCAGTAGTGGACTAGCGGGGGTCTCCTACGAGCAGTACTTC
abundance: NA; d_gene: NA; j_gene: TRBJ1-5; v_gene: TRBV7-9; CDR3aa: CASSDLGGQPQHF; CDR3nt: TGTGCCAGCAGCGATCTTGGAGGTCAGCCCCAGCATTTT
abundance: few; d_gene: TRBD2; j_gene: TRBJ2-1; v_gene: TRBV25-1; CDR3aa: CASSDPLAGGRNEQFF; CDR3nt: TGTGCCAGCAGTGATCCTCTAGCGGGGGGGCGTAATGAGCAGTTCTTC
abundance: few; d_gene: NA; j_gene: TRBJ1-6; v_gene: TRBV7-9; CDR3aa: CASSFGVNSPLHF; CDR3nt: TGTGCCAGCAGCTTTGGGGTCAATTCACCCCTCCACTTT